This T cell receptor (beta chain) came from a study of CD8 T cells in Susac syndrome. CDR1 is DFQATT and CDR2 is SNEGSKA in the germline V gene (reference sequence). The CDR3 has 11 amino acids. Trimming pared 0 bases from V and 6 bases from J, leaving 4 bases between. CD8+ and CD4+ T cells circulating in blood were sequenced for TCR beta. Negative isolation was used for CD8+ and CD4+ T cells, and FACS enrichment was applied to TEMRA cells. Random hexamers served to reverse transcribe roughly 0.5 to 1 ug RNA. Coverage of TCR beta CDR3 amplification by immunoSEQ multiplex PCR extended to 54 Vbeta and 13 Jbeta. TCRdb re-analysed the immunoSEQ multiplex PCR reads in MiXCR, keeping a single row per CDR3 protein. The table records around 190,000 distinct CDR3 sequences, approximately 94% of them present only once.

This clonotype originated in a human donor in good health. Sequencing was done on a sample of CD4+ T cells from PBMCs. The chain recombines TRBV20-1 with TRBJ2-3; D remains ambiguous. The CDR3 spells CSARDVDTQYF. CDR3 bases: TGCAGTGCTAGAGATGTGGATACGCAGTATTTT.